These T cell receptor beta chains were read from a single sample in a study of OX40 agonist ivuxolimab in advanced cancers. Profiling relied on immunoSEQ multiplex PCR, and the TCRdb table lists in-frame clones only, not all of them. The data contain about 41,000 clones, 80% of them singletons. The source was CD4+ or CD8+ T cells sorted from blood, collected in a trial of the OX40 agonist ivuxolimab. Source of these receptors: an adult with an advanced solid tumor such as melanoma, head and neck, liver or kidney cancer. CDR3s include the opening cysteine and the closing phenylalanine or tryptophan. D genes are given only for firm matches. Clone size is given for some rows only: seen once, a few or many times, or a class if the clone is expanded.

V gene	clone size	D gene	J gene	CDR3 protein	CDR3 DNA
TRBV5-6	-	-	TRBJ1-2	CASSPAGLYGYTF	TGTGCCAGCAGCCCAGCAGGCCTTTATGGCTACACCTTC
TRBV4-1	once	-	TRBJ1-1	CASSQALRENTEAFF	TGCGCCAGCAGCCAAGCTCTACGGGAGAACACTGAAGCTTTCTTT
TRBV4-3	-	-	TRBJ2-1	CASSLQSSYNEQFF	TGCGCCAGCAGCCTTCAAAGCTCCTACAATGAGCAGTTCTTC
TRBV5-7	-	-	TRBJ2-6	CASSFVAVTSGANVLTF	TGTGCCAGCAGCTTTGTTGCAGTTACCTCTGGGGCCAACGTCCTGACTTTC
TRBV7-9	-	TRBD2	TRBJ2-2	CASSLLAGTLANTGELFF	TGTGCCAGCAGCTTGCTAGCGGGGACTTTAGCGAACACCGGGGAGCTGTTTTTT
TRBV30	-	TRBD2	TRBJ2-1	CAWGTSNEQFF	TGTGCCTGGGGGACTAGTAATGAGCAGTTCTTC
TRBV30	-	-	TRBJ2-1	CAWSVGMGYNEQFF	TGTGCCTGGAGTGTCGGGATGGGTTACAATGAGCAGTTCTTC
TRBV11-2	-	-	TRBJ1-2	CASSLGAAYGYTF	TGTGCCAGCAGCTTAGGGGCAGCCTATGGCTACACCTTC
TRBV7-8	once	-	TRBJ2-7	CASSLVEVSHEQYF	TGTGCCAGCAGCTTAGTTGAGGTTTCCCACGAGCAGTACTTC
TRBV6-1	-	-	TRBJ1-3	CASSEVNGNTIYF	TGTGCCAGCAGTGAAGTCAATGGAAACACCATATATTTT
TRBV7-9	-	-	TRBJ1-6	CASSTTRDNSPLHF	TGTGCCAGCAGTACAACCAGGGATAATTCACCCCTCCACTTT
TRBV7-9	-	-	TRBJ1-2	CASSNPSTVGHGYTF	TGTGCCAGCAGCAACCCCTCGACAGTCGGGCATGGCTACACCTTC
TRBV2	-	TRBD2	TRBJ2-4	CASSEGLAENIQYF	TGTGCCAGCAGTGAAGGGCTAGCGGAAAACATTCAGTACTTC
TRBV7-2	-	-	TRBJ2-4	CASSLVPHAVLGKNIQYF	TGTGCCAGCAGCTTAGTCCCTCACGCAGTGTTAGGCAAAAACATTCAGTACTTC
TRBV5-8	-	-	TRBJ2-1	CASSLEQLYNEQFF	TGTGCCAGCAGCTTGGAACAATTATACAATGAGCAGTTCTTC
TRBV9	-	TRBD2	TRBJ2-2	CASPQRAGGDNTGELFF	TGTGCCAGCCCGCAACGGGCGGGGGGAGATAACACCGGGGAGCTGTTTTTT
TRBV5-4	-	-	TRBJ2-1	CASSSARDNFFEQFF	TGTGCCAGCAGCTCTGCCAGGGATAACTTTTTTGAGCAGTTCTTC
TRBV7-2	-	TRBD1	TRBJ2-7	CASSTAGTGESEQYF	TGTGCCAGCAGCACCGCCGGGACAGGGGAATCCGAGCAGTACTTC
TRBV10-3	-	TRBD1	TRBJ1-2	CAISPTGGPGYTF	TGTGCCATCAGTCCAACAGGGGGTCCTGGCTACACCTTC
TRBV7-2	-	TRBD1	TRBJ2-5	CASRPPGQGETQYF	TGTGCCAGCAGACCACCGGGACAGGGTGAGACCCAGTACTTC
TRBV5-1	-	-	TRBJ1-1	CASSLTGPHHTEAFF	TGCGCCAGCAGCTTGACAGGGCCCCACCACACTGAAGCTTTCTTT
TRBV4-3	-	TRBD1	TRBJ2-5	CASSFSGTGGRETQYF	TGCGCCAGCAGCTTTTCCGGGACAGGGGGCCGAGAGACCCAGTACTTC
TRBV18	-	-	TRBJ2-1	CASSGLSGDEQFF	TGTGCCAGCTCAGGACTCTCAGGGGATGAGCAGTTCTTC
TRBV29-1	-	-	TRBJ1-3	CSVEGWENTIYF	TGCAGCGTTGAAGGATGGGAAAACACCATATATTTT
TRBV5-5	-	-	TRBJ1-1	CASSLSGTQNTEAFF	TGTGCCAGCAGCTTATCGGGTACTCAAAACACTGAAGCTTTCTTT
TRBV9	-	-	TRBJ2-1	CASSVANTPSSYNEQFF	TGTGCCAGCAGCGTGGCAAATACGCCGAGCTCCTACAATGAGCAGTTCTTC
TRBV9	-	-	TRBJ2-1	CASSVSSFYNEQFF	TGTGCCAGCAGCGTTTCTAGTTTCTACAATGAGCAGTTCTTC
TRBV6-5	once	-	TRBJ1-2	CASSYLGSGYTF	TGTGCCAGCAGTTACTTGGGCTCTGGCTACACCTTC
TRBV5-4	-	TRBD1	TRBJ2-2	CASSHPGQFTIGELFF	TGTGCCAGCAGCCACCCGGGACAGTTTACGATCGGGGAGCTGTTTTTT
TRBV2	-	TRBD2	TRBJ2-7	CASSGPGGPRGEQYF	TGTGCCAGCAGTGGACCGGGGGGACCGCGGGGGGAGCAGTACTTC
TRBV2	-	-	TRBJ2-5	CASSELETQYF	TGTGCCAGCAGTGAACTAGAGACCCAGTACTTC
TRBV19	-	-	TRBJ1-2	CASSILGNYGYTF	TGTGCCAGTAGTATCTTGGGGAACTATGGCTACACCTTC
TRBV6-5	-	-	TRBJ1-2	CASRPNRAPNYGYTF	TGTGCCAGCAGACCCAACAGGGCTCCTAACTATGGCTACACCTTC
TRBV6-4	once	TRBD2	TRBJ2-1	CASSPGGNEQFF	TGTGCCAGCAGTCCGGGGGGGAATGAGCAGTTCTTC
TRBV2	few	-	TRBJ1-1	CASSKSNTEAFF	TGTGCCAGCAGCAAGTCGAACACTGAAGCTTTCTTT
TRBV25-1	-	TRBD1	TRBJ1-1	CASSISDRESEAFF	TGTGCCAGCAGTATTTCGGACAGGGAGAGTGAAGCTTTCTTT
TRBV6-1	-	-	TRBJ2-3	CATEKGSTDTQYF	TGTGCCACCGAAAAGGGTAGTACAGATACGCAGTATTTT
TRBV5-5	-	TRBD1	TRBJ2-7	CASSSGTGGLDEQYF	TGTGCCAGCAGCTCCGGGACAGGGGGTCTGGACGAGCAGTACTTC
TRBV4-1	-	TRBD2	TRBJ2-7	CASSQDPGTSGTSYEQYF	TGCGCCAGCAGCCAAGATCCCGGGACTAGCGGGACCTCCTACGAGCAGTACTTC
TRBV20-1	-	-	TRBJ2-1	CSASHRDSLFF	TGCAGTGCTAGCCACCGGGACTCCCTGTTCTTC
TRBV14	once	-	TRBJ2-1	CASSQTGRALGEFF	TGTGCCAGCAGCCAGACTGGCCGGGCCCTGGGGGAGTTCTTC
TRBV6-5	-	-	TRBJ1-4	CASSVGGSNEKLFF	TGTGCCAGCAGTGTCGGAGGGAGTAATGAAAAACTGTTTTTT
TRBV6-5	-	-	TRBJ2-5	CASSYTGDSWETQYF	TGTGCCAGCAGTTACACGGGAGACTCGTGGGAGACCCAGTACTTC
TRBV10-3	-	TRBD2	TRBJ2-2	CAIKGLAGDTGELFF	TGTGCCATCAAGGGGCTAGCGGGGGACACCGGGGAGCTGTTTTTT
TRBV7-7	-	-	TRBJ2-3	CASSPAAHISGTQYF	TGTGCCAGCAGCCCTGCGGCCCATATAAGTGGGACGCAGTATTTT
TRBV7-2	-	TRBD2	TRBJ2-5	CASSLISGGTGETQYF	TGTGCCAGCAGCTTAATTAGCGGGGGGACGGGAGAGACCCAGTACTTC